Sequencing of this T cell receptor beta chain was carried out in a study of T cell repertoires in cytomegalovirus infection. Study-wide background: TCR beta signatures that were public indicated CMV infection and matching HLA type. Whole-study results and caveats: CMV-specific HLA-C-restricted TCR beta clonotypes dominated the ex vivo response.

Germline-derived CDR1 and CDR2 are SGHRS and YFSETQ. The CDR3 contains 13 residues. V was pared by 7 bases and J by 4 bases, with 14 bases between. TCRdb ran MiXCR on the reads and lists one entry per CDR3 protein. The repertoire holds 100,000 or so distinct CDR3 sequences, with approximately 15% as singletons. Note on this clonotype: Its antigen remains unidentified.

Sequenced sample: PBMCs. This chain joins TRBV5-1 and TRBJ1-1, with D possibly matching TRBD1 (5 bases). The origin of this receptor is a human donor in good health (CMV status not recorded). Some clones in this sample may be carry-over from other donors' samples. CDR3 coding DNA: TGCGCCAGCTCCATCGCAGGGACCACTGAAGCTTTCTTT. This encodes CASSIAGTTEAFF.